This is a list of T cell receptor beta chains from one sample in a study of control samples from healthy donors and cancer patients. Using immunoSEQ multiplex PCR, the repertoire was profiled, and TCRdb retains in-frame clones only, with some absent. The sample has about 110,000 clones, 88% seen once; the top ten hold approximately 3.7%. Input material: PBMCs. Receptor source: a woman in her sixties or seventies with lung cancer. The CDR3 runs from the conserved cysteine through the conserved F or W. A D gene is named only where the DNA matches it firmly. The size entry is marked missing in some rows and otherwise reads once, few, many or a size class.

V: TRBV12-3/TRBV12-4
J: TRBJ2-1
size: .
D: .
DNA: TGTGCCAGCAACTCTATCTACAATGAGCAGTTCTTC
CDR3: CASNSIYNEQFF

V: TRBV3-1/TRBV3-2
J: TRBJ2-7
size: .
D: TRBD1
DNA: TGTGCCAGCGGACCACAGGGGGCGAGGTCTGCCGAGCAGTACTTC
CDR3: CASGPQGARSAEQYF

V: TRBV9
J: TRBJ2-1
size: .
D: TRBD1
DNA: TGTGCCAGCAGCCTTACAGGGGTCATCTACAATGAGCAGTTCTTC
CDR3: CASSLTGVIYNEQFF

V: TRBV12-5
J: TRBJ2-1
size: .
D: .
DNA: TGTGCTAGTGGCCAGGCCGTGGGGGAGCAGTTCTTC
CDR3: CASGQAVGEQFF

V: TRBV3-1/TRBV3-2
J: TRBJ1-4
size: .
D: .
DNA: TGTGCCAGCAGCCAAGATACGATAACAGGGACTAATGAAAAACTGTTTTTT
CDR3: CASSQDTITGTNEKLFF

V: TRBV7-2
J: TRBJ1-2
size: .
D: TRBD1
DNA: TGTGCCAGCAGCTCCGGGGACAGCGACTCCTATGGCTACACCTTC
CDR3: CASSSGDSDSYGYTF

V: TRBV3-1/TRBV3-2
J: TRBJ1-3
size: .
D: TRBD1
DNA: TGTGCCAGCAGCAAGGGACAGCCATACTCTGGAAACACCATATATTTT
CDR3: CASSKGQPYSGNTIYF

V: TRBV5-4
J: TRBJ1-1
size: .
D: TRBD1
DNA: TGTGCCAGCAGCTTGGATAGGGGGCTGGTGAACACTGAAGCTTTCTTT
CDR3: CASSLDRGLVNTEAFF

V: TRBV19
J: TRBJ1-4
size: .
D: .
DNA: TGTGCCAGTAGGGCCGGTACACATAATGAAAAACTGTTTTTT
CDR3: CASRAGTHNEKLFF

V: TRBV3-1/TRBV3-2
J: TRBJ1-1
size: .
D: .
DNA: TGTGCCAGCAGCCGCGCGACAGGTGGCACTGAAGCTTTCTTT
CDR3: CASSRATGGTEAFF

V: TRBV9
J: TRBJ2-2
size: .
D: TRBD1
DNA: TGTGCCAGCAGCCTGACAGGGGGCCTCACCGGGGAGCTGTTTTTT
CDR3: CASSLTGGLTGELFF

V: TRBV30
J: TRBJ1-4
size: .
D: TRBD1
DNA: TGTGCCTGGAACCAACAGGGGGCTAATGAAAAACTGTTTTTT
CDR3: CAWNQQGANEKLFF

V: TRBV30
J: TRBJ1-5
size: .
D: .
DNA: TGTGCCTGGAGTGTAAGAGGACAACAGCCCCAGCATTTT
CDR3: CAWSVRGQQPQHF

V: TRBV10-3
J: TRBJ1-2
size: .
D: TRBD1
DNA: TGTGCCATCAACAAGGGGGCAACCGATTCCACCTATGGCTACACCTTC
CDR3: CAINKGATDSTYGYTF

V: TRBV19
J: TRBJ1-5
size: few
D: .
DNA: TGTGCCAGTACCACACAGGGTAATGGTCAGCCCCAGCATTTT
CDR3: CASTTQGNGQPQHF

V: TRBV5-1
J: TRBJ1-5
size: .
D: .
DNA: TGCGCCAGCAGCTTGGAAGCAGGGAATCAGCCCCAGCATTTT
CDR3: CASSLEAGNQPQHF

V: TRBV5-1
J: TRBJ1-1
size: .
D: TRBD1
DNA: TGCGCCAGCAGCTTGCTGGGCAGGGGGGACACTGAAGCTTTCTTT
CDR3: CASSLLGRGDTEAFF

V: TRBV4-1
J: TRBJ1-3
size: .
D: .
DNA: TGCGCCAGCAGCCAAGGTCACAGCTCTGGAAACACCATATATTTT
CDR3: CASSQGHSSGNTIYF

V: TRBV28
J: TRBJ1-2
size: .
D: TRBD1
DNA: TGTGCCAGCAGTCTGGGACAGGGATTTATTGGCTATGGCTACACCTTC
CDR3: CASSLGQGFIGYGYTF

V: TRBV10-3
J: TRBJ2-5
size: .
D: TRBD2
DNA: TGTGCCATCAGTGATAGGGCGGGGGGCCCCCAAGAGACCCAGTACTTC
CDR3: CAISDRAGGPQETQYF

V: TRBV6-1
J: TRBJ2-3
size: once
D: .
DNA: TGTGCCAGCAGTGAACAGGGGAGGCGCCCAGATACGCAGTATTTT
CDR3: CASSEQGRRPDTQYF

V: TRBV6-5
J: TRBJ2-7
size: .
D: TRBD1
DNA: TGTGCCAGTCAGGGGGACTCCTACGAGCAGTACTTC
CDR3: CASQGDSYEQYF

V: TRBV14
J: TRBJ2-1
size: .
D: TRBD1
DNA: TGTGCCAGCAGCCAAGTATACGGGACAGGGGTAGGGCCCTCACCCTACAATGAGCAGTTCTTC
CDR3: CASSQVYGTGVGPSPYNEQFF

V: TRBV11-3
J: TRBJ1-2
size: .
D: .
DNA: TGTGCCAGCAGCTTCGAAGGAGACTCCTATGGCCACACCTTC
CDR3: CASSFEGDSYGHTF

V: TRBV7-6
J: TRBJ2-3
size: .
D: TRBD2
DNA: TGTGCCAGCAGCCGGACTAGCGGGGGGTTCACAGATACGCAGTATTTT
CDR3: CASSRTSGGFTDTQYF

V: TRBV24-1
J: TRBJ1-1
size: .
D: .
DNA: TGTGCCACCAGGGACGGCGGGGGGAACACTGAAGCTTTCTTT
CDR3: CATRDGGGNTEAFF

V: TRBV7-8
J: TRBJ1-2
size: few
D: .
DNA: TGTGCCAGCAGCTCAGTTCAGGACCTGGGCAACTATGGCTACACCTTC
CDR3: CASSSVQDLGNYGYTF

V: TRBV6-1
J: TRBJ2-2
size: .
D: TRBD2
DNA: TGTGCCAGCAGTGAGAGCCTAGCGGCGAACACCGGGGAGCTGTTTTTT
CDR3: CASSESLAANTGELFF

V: TRBV5-4
J: TRBJ2-7
size: .
D: .
DNA: TGTGCCAGCAGCTTGGACGGCGGCTACGAGCAGTACTTC
CDR3: CASSLDGGYEQYF

V: TRBV7-3
J: TRBJ1-1
size: .
D: .
DNA: TGTGCCAGCAGCTTATTGGGGGGTGCGAACACTGAAGCTTTCTTT
CDR3: CASSLLGGANTEAFF

V: TRBV19
J: TRBJ1-1
size: .
D: .
DNA: TGTGCCAGTAGACGGACAGAGAACACTGAAGCTTTCTTT
CDR3: CASRRTENTEAFF

V: TRBV7-9
J: TRBJ2-7
size: .
D: .
DNA: TGTGCCAGCAGCCGCCGCGGACAGTACGAGCAGTACTTC
CDR3: CASSRRGQYEQYF

V: TRBV7-9
J: TRBJ2-7
size: .
D: TRBD2
DNA: TGTGCCAGCAGCCCGTCGGGGGGCTACGAGCAGTACTTC
CDR3: CASSPSGGYEQYF

V: TRBV19
J: TRBJ2-1
size: .
D: .
DNA: TGTGCCAGCTCCTCCTACAATGAGCAGTTCTTC
CDR3: CASSSYNEQFF

V: TRBV5-1
J: TRBJ2-2
size: once
D: .
DNA: TGCGCCAGCAGCCGTGACGGCGGACAGAACACCGGGGAGCTGTTTTTT
CDR3: CASSRDGGQNTGELFF

V: TRBV5-1
J: TRBJ1-1
size: .
D: .
DNA: TGCGCCAGCAGCTCGCTGCCCGAGGGCACTGAAGCTTTCTTT
CDR3: CASSSLPEGTEAFF

V: TRBV15
J: TRBJ1-6
size: few
D: TRBD1
DNA: TGTGCCACCAGCAGAGATCAGTTGGGACAGGGAAATTCACCCCTCCACTTT
CDR3: CATSRDQLGQGNSPLHF

V: TRBV5-6
J: TRBJ1-1
size: .
D: TRBD1
DNA: TGTGCCAGCATCCCCAGGGGGGGGGCTGAAGCTTTCTTT
CDR3: CASIPRGGAEAFF

V: TRBV10-3
J: TRBJ2-7
size: .
D: TRBD2
DNA: TGTGCCATCGCCGGGACTAGCGGGAGCAACGAGCAGTACTTC
CDR3: CAIAGTSGSNEQYF

V: TRBV6-6
J: TRBJ1-5
size: .
D: .
DNA: TGTGCCAGCACCATCATGCCGAGGGGCAATCAGCCCCAGCATTTT
CDR3: CASTIMPRGNQPQHF

V: TRBV29-1
J: TRBJ2-1
size: .
D: .
DNA: TGCAGCGTGAGAGGGACGGGCAATGAGCAGTTCTTC
CDR3: CSVRGTGNEQFF

V: TRBV2
J: TRBJ1-5
size: .
D: .
DNA: TGTGCCAGCAGTGGACAGGCACATCAGCCCCAGCATTTT
CDR3: CASSGQAHQPQHF

V: TRBV7-8
J: TRBJ2-5
size: .
D: TRBD2
DNA: TGTGCCAGCAGCGTGACTAGCGGGGGGGCCTTTGAGACCCAGTACTTC
CDR3: CASSVTSGGAFETQYF

V: TRBV29-1
J: TRBJ2-1
size: .
D: .
DNA: TGCAGCGTTGCCCGGGACCCTTCCTACAATGAGCAGTTCTTC
CDR3: CSVARDPSYNEQFF

V: TRBV2
J: TRBJ2-5
size: .
D: .
DNA: TGTGCCAGCACTGTTGAGCGGTCCCAAGAGACCCAGTACTTC
CDR3: CASTVERSQETQYF

V: TRBV7-9
J: TRBJ1-2
size: .
D: TRBD1
DNA: TGTGCCAGCAGCTGGGACAGGGGGTTGTATGGCTACACCTTC
CDR3: CASSWDRGLYGYTF

V: TRBV5-1
J: TRBJ1-1
size: .
D: TRBD1
DNA: TGCGCCAGCAGGGAACAGGGGCGAAGCCCTGCTTTCTTT
CDR3: CASREQGRSPAFF

V: TRBV9
J: TRBJ2-7
size: .
D: .
DNA: TGTGCCAGCAGCGTAGGATGGACAGAAGCCTACGAGCAGTACTTC
CDR3: CASSVGWTEAYEQYF

V: TRBV15
J: TRBJ2-2
size: .
D: TRBD1
DNA: TGTGCCACCAGCAGGGACAGGGGAGGTTCCGGGGAGCTGTTTTTT
CDR3: CATSRDRGGSGELFF

V: TRBV18
J: TRBJ2-2
size: .
D: .
DNA: TGTGCCAGCTCACCGATAGGACCTCAAAACACCGGGGAGCTGTTTTTT
CDR3: CASSPIGPQNTGELFF

V: TRBV9
J: TRBJ1-2
size: .
D: .
DNA: TGTGCCAGCAGCGTAGTGGAGGCGGAGGGCTACACCTTC
CDR3: CASSVVEAEGYTF

V: TRBV11-1
J: TRBJ1-2
size: .
D: .
DNA: TGTGCCAGCAGCTCCGGCCAAAACTATGGCTACACCTTC
CDR3: CASSSGQNYGYTF

V: TRBV28
J: TRBJ1-5
size: .
D: .
DNA: TGTGCCACCCCTAATTTCTGGCAGAATGAGTCCGATCAGCCCCAGCATTTT
CDR3: CATPNFWQNESDQPQHF

V: TRBV5-1
J: TRBJ1-6
size: .
D: .
DNA: TGCGCCAGCAGCTTGGAAAGGACAGATAATAATTCACCCCTCCACTTT
CDR3: CASSLERTDNNSPLHF